This passage covers 12 T cell receptor beta chains from one sample sequenced in a study of blood T cell repertoires in COVID-19. This table comes from immunoSEQ multiplex PCR, and its TCRdb copy is limited to in-frame clones, with some not included. This sample yields 200,000 or so clones, of which around 84% are seen a single time; 13% to 15% belongs to the top ten. The sequenced sample consisted of peripheral blood. These receptor sequences come from a man under 40 with active or convalescent COVID-19.

In its sample, this clone was seen once. V and J are TRBV18 and TRBJ2-7; D uncertain. V was trimmed by 5 bases and J by 4 bases, leaving 21 bases between them. This CDR3 contains 16 residues. Per the germline V gene, CDR1 is KGHSH and CDR2 is LQKENI. The CDR3: CASSTPPIQLLYEQYF. CDR3 coding DNA: TGTGCCAGCTCAACCCCACCCATACAGCTATTGTACGAGCAGTACTTC.

The chain is built from TRBV6-5 and TRBJ1-4, with a possible D match to TRBD1 (6 bases). The CDR3 length is 14 residues. The ends were cut back, 2 bases at V and 8 bases at J, with 12 bases in the middle. Germline CDR1 reads MNHEY; CDR2 reads SVGAGI. The CDR3 reads CASSYGGAEEKLFF. For the CDR3, the DNA is TGTGCCAGCAGTTACGGGGGGGCCGAGGAAAAACTGTTTTTT.

The chain has TRBV15 and TRBJ1-2; 9 bases are a match to TRBD1. J was trimmed by 3 bases and V by 6 bases; bases with no gene match: 11. Per germline, CDR1 LNHNV and CDR2 YYDKDF (reference sequence). The CDR3 has 16 residues. The DNA of the CDR3 is TGTGCCACCAGGAGGACAGGGGACATATACGACTATGGCTACACCTTC. Translation: CATRRTGDIYDYGYTF.

V and J are TRBV6-2 or TRBV6-3 and TRBJ1-4, with D perhaps TRBD1 (5 bases). CDR3 length equals 15 residues. Between the trimmed V and J ends, which lost 6 bases and 8 bases, there was a span of 19 bases. CDR1 and CDR2 (germline): MNHEY, SVGEGT. CDR3 DNA sequence: TGTGCCAGCAGCACGATTGGGGCACGTGGCGAAAAACTGTTTTTT. As protein: CASSTIGARGEKLFF.

V usage is TRBV5-6 and J usage is TRBJ2-7, with a possible D match to TRBD2 (7 bases). Per the germline V gene, CDR1 is SGHDT and CDR2 is YYEEEE. The CDR3 is 12 amino acids. V dropped 3 bases and J dropped 7 bases, with 11 bases sitting between them. DNA of the CDR3: TGTGCCAGCAGCTCGGGGGGCCGTGAGCAGTACGTC. This encodes CASSSGGREQYV.

The rearrangement joins TRBV18 to TRBJ1-5, with TRBD1 identical over 7 bases. With V trimmed by 4 bases and J by 3 bases, 6 bases remained unmatched. Germline-derived CDR1 and CDR2 are KGHSH and LQKENI. CDR3 length equals 15 residues. In DNA form, the CDR3 reads TGTGCCAGCTCACGGGGACAGTCACCCAATCAGCCCCAGCATTTT. As protein: CASSRGQSPNQPQHF. Supplemented by reference TRBV18 and TRBJ1-5, the full variable domain reads NAGVMQNPRHLVRRRGQEARLRCSPMKGHSHVYWYRQLPEEGLKFMVYLQKENIIDESGMPKERFSAEFPKEGPSILRIQQVVRGDSAAYFCASSRGQSPNQPQHFGDGTRLSIL.

The chain links TRBV7-2 to TRBJ2-2, with D unclear. The V gene's germline CDR1 is SGHTA and CDR2 FQGNSA. Trimming took 2 bases from V and 6 from J, leaving 13 bases between them. The CDR3 has 15 residues. CDR3 DNA sequence: TGTGCCAGCAGCTTATCCGCGAGACAACCCGGGGAGCTGTTTTTT. Translating gives CASSLSARQPGELFF.

V gene TRBV7-8 combines with J gene TRBJ1-5; no reliable D call. V lost 5 bases to trimming and J lost 6 bases, with 20 bases between them. CDR3 length: 16 amino acids. CDR1 is SGHVS and CDR2 is FQNEAQ in the germline V gene. CDR3 loop: CASSPEVEARGQPQHF. The DNA for the CDR3 is TGTGCCAGCAGCCCAGAAGTTGAGGCCCGGGGTCAGCCCCAGCATTTT. Full variable domain (missing parts from reference TRBV7-8 and TRBJ1-5): GAGVSQSPRYKVAKRGQDVALRCDPISGHVSLFWYQQALGQGPEFLTYFQNEAQLDKSGLPSDRFFAERPEGSVSTLKIQRTQQEDSAVYLCASSPEVEARGQPQHFGDGTRLSIL.

The V and J genes are TRBV24-1 and TRBJ2-2; 8 bases fit TRBD2. Germline-derived CDR1 and CDR2 are KGHDR and SFDVKD. The junction had 11 bases not matched to a gene; V was cut back by 4 bases and J by 5 bases. CDR3 size: 17 residues. The CDR3 coding sequence is TGTGCCACCAGTGACCCCGCCGGGGGGGTAAGAACCGGGGAGCTGTTTTTT. Its protein is CATSDPAGGVRTGELFF.

The chain combines TRBV28 with TRBJ1-5, with a possible D match to TRBD1 (6 bases). The V gene's germline CDR1 is MDHEN and CDR2 SYDVKM. This CDR3 region has 17 residues. Trimming left V 6 bases short and J 0 bases short, with 18 bases between. The CDR3 DNA sequence: TGTGCCAGCAGCGGTGGGCAGGGGCCTCATAGCAATCAGCCCCAGCATTTT. Amino acid sequence: CASSGGQGPHSNQPQHF.

The rearrangement uses TRBV30 and TRBJ1-5, with D tentatively TRBD1 (6 bases). Per the germline V gene, CDR1 is GTSNPN and CDR2 is SVGIG (reference sequence). Trimming shortened V by 2 bases and J by 4 bases, and 12 bases separated the two germline ends. CDR3 length: 14 amino acids. The CDR3 sequence: CAWSQGFGNQPQHF. In DNA, the CDR3 is TGTGCCTGGAGTCAGGGGTTTGGGAATCAGCCCCAGCATTTT.

This clone was seen a single time. The V call is TRBV7-8, the J call TRBJ2-5; the match to TRBD2 covers 7 bases. V dropped 4 bases and J dropped 2; count of bases not matched to a gene: 7. Germline CDR1 and CDR2: SGHVS and FQNEAQ. There are 15 residues in the CDR3. The CDR3: CASSSGLVGQETQYF. The CDR3 nucleotides read TGTGCCAGCAGCTCCGGACTAGTAGGGCAAGAGACCCAGTACTTC.